Presented here are 15 T cell receptor beta chains from one specimen sequenced in a study of cytomegalovirus exposure and HLA in healthy donors. The PCR made use of 60 Vbeta and 13 Jbeta primers. Generated by immunoSEQ multiplex PCR, the TCRdb table keeps only in-frame clones and is missing some. This table holds roughly 100,000 clones, about 80% found once. The specimen was PBMCs. All receptors come from a man aged 45-60 years in good health and CMV-seropositive.

The J gene is TRBJ2-1, the V gene TRBV15; possibly TRBD2 for D (6 bases). CDR1 and CDR2 from the germline V gene are LNHNV and YYDKDF (reference sequence). The CDR3 sequence is 18 residues long. V lost 3 bases to trimming and J lost 2 bases, with 20 bases between them. The CDR3 spells CATSSLNSGSLPYNEQFF. In DNA, the CDR3 is TGTGCCACCAGCAGCCTCAACTCCGGGAGCCTCCCCTACAATGAGCAGTTCTTC.

In its sample, this clone was seen a few times. The CDR3 region is CASSLGDSRSNYGYTF. CDR3 DNA: TGTGCCAGCAGCTTGGGGGACTCACGATCTAACTATGGCTACACCTTC. The chain is built from TRBV5-6 and TRBJ1-2; maybe TRBD1 (5 bases). Germline CDR1 SGHDT, CDR2 YYEEEE. The CDR3 covers 16 residues. Deletions cut 0 bases from V and 0 bases from J, with 12 bases between.

V and J are TRBV5-1 and TRBJ1-2, with D unclear. Per germline, CDR1 SGHRS and CDR2 YFSETQ. V was clipped by 0 bases and J by 4 bases, with 10 bases between them. This CDR3 spans 14 amino acids. This CDR3 is CASSLAPRIYGYTF. The CDR3 region has the DNA TGCGCCAGCAGCTTGGCCCCCAGAATCTATGGCTACACCTTC.

The chain joins TRBV13 to TRBJ2-2, with a weak D call TRBD1 (6 bases). The CDR3 is made up of 14 amino acids. CDR1 is PRHDT, CDR2 FYEKMQ, per germline (reference sequence). V was trimmed by 6 bases and J by 7 bases, leaving 15 bases between them. CDR3 coding DNA: TGTGCCAGCAGACAAACGACAGGAAGCGGGGAGCTGTTTTTT. This gives the protein CASRQTTGSGELFF.

The genes are TRBV29-1 and TRBJ2-4; 11 nucleotides align to TRBD2. CDR1 SQVTM and CDR2 ANQGSEA come from the germline V gene. The CDR3 sequence is 14 residues long. J gave up 4 bases and V 4 bases, and 3 bases lay outside the gene matches. As DNA, the CDR3 is TGCAGCGTTGGGGTAGCGGGGGGGAAAAACATTCAGTACTTC. Translating gives CSVGVAGGKNIQYF.

V gene TRBV6-6 combines with J gene TRBJ2-3; 12 positions agree with TRBD1. The ends lost 10 bases at V and 3 bases at J; junction bases unmatched: 5. From germline, CDR1 is MNHNY and CDR2 SVGAGI (reference sequence). The CDR3 is 14 residues long. CDR3 amino acids: CATGTGGLTDTQYF. The CDR3 region has the DNA TGTGCCACCGGGACAGGGGGCCTGACAGATACGCAGTATTTT.

The rearrangement links TRBV9 to TRBJ1-6; maybe TRBD1 (6 bases). The CDR3 covers 14 residues. The germline CDR1 and CDR2 sequences are SGDLS and YYNGEE. Trimming pared 4 bases from V and 10 bases from J, leaving 15 bases between. The DNA for the CDR3 is TGTGCCAGCAGCCCTCGGACAGTCGGGTCACCCCTCCACTTT. Encoded protein: CASSPRTVGSPLHF.

The genes are TRBV27 and TRBJ2-7; 10 bases fit TRBD2. The ends lost 2 bases at V and 0 bases at J; junction bases unmatched: 10. The CDR3 runs 18 residues. Germline loops: CDR1 MNHEY, CDR2 SMNVEV (reference sequence). CDR3 region: CASSLLTPGLADSYEQYF. CDR3 bases: TGTGCCAGCAGTTTACTCACCCCCGGACTAGCGGACTCCTACGAGCAGTACTTC.

The chain has TRBV30 and TRBJ2-3, with TRBD2 as a possible D gene (7 bases). Trimming removed 4 bases from V and 4 bases from J, with 9 bases in between. The CDR3 loop spans 12 amino acids. Germline CDR1 is GTSNPN and CDR2 is SVGIG (reference sequence). CDR3 coding DNA: TGTGCCTGGAACGGGGGGCCAGATACGCAGTATTTT. It specifies CAWNGGPDTQYF. The full variable domain, rest sourced from reference TRBV30 and TRBJ2-3, is SQTIHQWPATLVQPVGSPLSLECTVEGTSNPNLYWYRQAAGRGLQLLFYSVGIGQISSEVPQNLSASRPQDRQFILSSKKLLLSDSGFYLCAWNGGPDTQYFGPGTRLTVL.

The chain employs TRBV9 and TRBJ2-2; TRBD1 aligns across 7 bases. Trimming cost V 4 bases and J 7 bases; bases outside gene matches: 13. Per germline, CDR1 SGDLS and CDR2 YYNGEE. The CDR3 spans 16 residues. The CDR3 DNA is TGTGCCAGCAGCAAGGGGGCAGGGTTTCATCACGGGGAGCTGTTTTTT. Its translation is CASSKGAGFHHGELFF. Looking up the rest from reference TRBV9 and TRBJ2-2 gives the full variable domain: DSGVTQTPKHLITATGQRVTLRCSPRSGDLSVYWYQQSLDQGLQFLIQYYNGEERAKGNILERFSAQQFPDLHSELNLSSLELGDSALYFCASSKGAGFHHGELFFGEGSRLTVL.

In this sample, this clone turned up a few times. The DNA of the CDR3 is TGTGCCAGCAGCGTCGGGGGGGCTGAGATAGATACGCAGTATTTT. It encodes CASSVGGAEIDTQYF. The rearrangement links TRBV9 to TRBJ2-3, with 8 bases lining up with TRBD2. This CDR3 spans 15 amino acids. CDR1 SGDLS and CDR2 YYNGEE come from the germline V gene. V was pared by 2 bases and J by 5 bases, with 7 bases of the junction left unmatched.

The genes are TRBV5-5 and TRBJ2-1; TRBD1 aligns across 8 bases. The CDR3 is made up of 16 amino acids. The V gene's germline CDR1 is SGHKS and CDR2 YYEKEE (reference sequence). J lost 7 bases, V lost 5 bases, and 14 bases had no gene match. The DNA for the CDR3 is TGTGCCAGCAGGGTTGGGTCATGGACAGGGTGGAATGAGCAGTTCTTC. Translated, it gives CASRVGSWTGWNEQFF.

This clone has only one observation. At one end the junction does not follow the germline gene, possibly because of a read error. CDR3: CASSPSQLAGELYF. The CDR3 DNA follows: TGTGCCAGCAGCCCCTCCCAACTAGCGGGAGAGCTGTACTTC. The rearrangement uses TRBV7-2 and TRBJ2-7; 11 nucleotides match TRBD2. Germline loops: CDR1 SGHTA, CDR2 FQGNSA. This CDR3 comprises 14 residues.

The chain combines TRBV7-8 with TRBJ2-3, with TRBD2 matching 11 bases. CDR3 size: 16 residues. V shed 5 bases, J shed 2 bases, and the junction held 6 bases outside the gene matches. The V gene's germline CDR1 is SGHVS and CDR2 FQNEAQ. The CDR3 region is CASSPLTSGNTDTQYF. CDR3 sequence (DNA): TGTGCCAGCAGCCCCTTGACTAGCGGGAACACAGATACGCAGTATTTT.

This clone appeared a single time. The genes are TRBV7-9 and TRBJ1-1; D possibly corresponds to TRBD1 (6 bases). The CDR3 covers 15 residues. Germline CDR1 and CDR2: SEHNR and FQNEAQ (reference sequence). Deletions cut 5 bases from V and 1 base from J, with 14 bases between. The CDR3 coding sequence is TGTGCCAGCAGCGTTTCGGGACACGGGAACACTGAAGCTTTCTTT. Translating it yields CASSVSGHGNTEAFF.